These T cell receptor beta chains were read from a single sample in a study of human T cells and chemical hapten exposure. TCRdb re-called the RACE reads through MiXCR, storing one row per CDR3 protein. The sample has 99,000 or so distinct CDR3 sequences, 10% to 14% seen once. Here the sequenced sample was whole blood, taken in connection with sensitization to the hapten diphenylcyclopropenone (DPC). The receptors stem from a woman in her fifties or sixties with alopecia areata. Some clones in this sample may be carry-over from other donors' samples. CDR3s include the opening cysteine and the closing phenylalanine or tryptophan. A D gene is named only where the DNA matches it firmly. For some rows the clone size is stated as once, few or many, or as a class when expanded; others skip it.

clone size: few
D gene: TRBD1
V gene: TRBV12-3/TRBV12-4
J gene: TRBJ1-2
CDR3 DNA: TGTGCCAGCACCGCGGGACAGGGTGAATTTGGCTACACCTTC
CDR3 protein: CASTAGQGEFGYTF

clone size: -
D gene: -
V gene: TRBV3-1
J gene: TRBJ2-2
CDR3 DNA: TGTGCCAGCAGCCTCGGGGCTAACACCGGGGAGCTGTTTTTT
CDR3 protein: CASSLGANTGELFF

clone size: many
D gene: -
V gene: TRBV21-1
J gene: TRBJ1-6
CDR3 DNA: TGTGCCAGCAGCAAAGCCCGCGGGTATAATTCACCCCTCCACTTT
CDR3 protein: CASSKARGYNSPLHF

clone size: few
D gene: TRBD2
V gene: TRBV20-1
J gene: TRBJ2-1
CDR3 DNA: TGCAGTGCCACTCCTAGCGGGGGTTCCTACAATGAGCAGTTCTTC
CDR3 protein: CSATPSGGSYNEQFF

clone size: few
D gene: TRBD2
V gene: TRBV6-4
J gene: TRBJ2-1
CDR3 DNA: TGTGCCAGCAGTGGACTAGCGGGGAGTGATGAGCAGTTCTTC
CDR3 protein: CASSGLAGSDEQFF

clone size: -
D gene: -
V gene: TRBV11-1
J gene: TRBJ1-6
CDR3 DNA: TGTGCCAGCAGCTTAAAGGTGGATTCACCCCTCCACTTT
CDR3 protein: CASSLKVDSPLHF

clone size: -
D gene: TRBD2
V gene: TRBV6-6
J gene: TRBJ2-5
CDR3 DNA: TGTGCCAGCAGTGGCGTAGCGGGGGGGCGAACAGTAGGAGAGACCCAGTACTTC
CDR3 protein: CASSGVAGGRTVGETQYF

clone size: many
D gene: -
V gene: TRBV15
J gene: TRBJ1-6
CDR3 DNA: TGTGCCACCAGCAGAGAAGGAAAGGGCTCAAGATCACCCCTCCACTTT
CDR3 protein: CATSREGKGSRSPLHF

clone size: many
D gene: -
V gene: TRBV5-1
J gene: TRBJ2-3
CDR3 DNA: TGCGCCAGCAGCGGGGGACCCGGCACAGATACGCAGTATTTT
CDR3 protein: CASSGGPGTDTQYF

clone size: many
D gene: TRBD1
V gene: TRBV20-1
J gene: TRBJ1-5
CDR3 DNA: TGCAGTGCTAGAGATAGTGACAGGGTGGATCAGCCCCAGCATTTT
CDR3 protein: CSARDSDRVDQPQHF

clone size: -
D gene: -
V gene: TRBV18
J gene: TRBJ2-3
CDR3 DNA: TGTGCCAGCTCACCACGTTCCGTGGTTAGCACAGATACGCAGTATTTT
CDR3 protein: CASSPRSVVSTDTQYF

clone size: -
D gene: TRBD2
V gene: TRBV7-2
J gene: TRBJ2-3
CDR3 DNA: TGTGCCAGCAGCGCCTACCTAGCGGGGGGGCCAGATACGCAGTATTTT
CDR3 protein: CASSAYLAGGPDTQYF

clone size: -
D gene: -
V gene: TRBV9
J gene: TRBJ1-3
CDR3 DNA: TGTGCCAGCGGTACCGGAAACACCATATATTTT
CDR3 protein: CASGTGNTIYF

clone size: many
D gene: TRBD1
V gene: TRBV12-3/TRBV12-4
J gene: TRBJ2-7
CDR3 DNA: TGTGCCAGCAGGGATGACAGGGTTCTGTACGAGCAGTACTTC
CDR3 protein: CASRDDRVLYEQYF

clone size: few
D gene: -
V gene: TRBV7-9
J gene: TRBJ1-2
CDR3 DNA: TGTGCCAGCAGAAAGGAGGGATACTATGGCTACACCTTC
CDR3 protein: CASRKEGYYGYTF

clone size: -
D gene: -
V gene: TRBV30
J gene: TRBJ1-2
CDR3 DNA: TGTGCCTGGAGTCTCGGGGGAGGTGGCTATGGCTACACCTTC
CDR3 protein: CAWSLGGGGYGYTF

clone size: few
D gene: TRBD2
V gene: TRBV20-1
J gene: TRBJ2-7
CDR3 DNA: TGCAGTGCTAGAGTAAGCGGGGGGGCCTACGAGCAGTACTTC
CDR3 protein: CSARVSGGAYEQYF

clone size: many
D gene: -
V gene: TRBV7-9
J gene: TRBJ1-6
CDR3 DNA: TGTGCCAGCAGCCCCCGGGTTCTGACACCCAATTCACCCCTCCACTTT
CDR3 protein: CASSPRVLTPNSPLHF

clone size: -
D gene: -
V gene: TRBV7-2
J gene: TRBJ1-1
CDR3 DNA: TGTGCCAGCAGCTTAGTGGTTTCATTGAACACTGAAGCTTTCTTT
CDR3 protein: CASSLVVSLNTEAFF

clone size: few
D gene: -
V gene: TRBV11-2
J gene: TRBJ2-5
CDR3 DNA: TGTGCCAGGGGGGCCTTGATAAGGCAAGAGACCCAGTACTTC
CDR3 protein: CARGALIRQETQYF

clone size: few
D gene: -
V gene: TRBV11-2
J gene: TRBJ1-6
CDR3 DNA: TGTGCCAGCAGCTCAACCGACTTTTTACCCCTCCACTTT
CDR3 protein: CASSSTDFLPLHF

clone size: many
D gene: TRBD1
V gene: TRBV6-1
J gene: TRBJ2-7
CDR3 DNA: TGTGCCAGCAAAATAGGACAGGGGATCTACGAGCAGTACTTC
CDR3 protein: CASKIGQGIYEQYF

clone size: few
D gene: -
V gene: TRBV6-5
J gene: TRBJ1-6
CDR3 DNA: TGTGCCAGCAGTTACTCGTGGGATGTAAATTCACCCCTCCACTTT
CDR3 protein: CASSYSWDVNSPLHF

clone size: many
D gene: TRBD1
V gene: TRBV2
J gene: TRBJ2-7
CDR3 DNA: TGTGCCAGCAGTGTCAGGGGGCGCGACGAGCAGTACTTC
CDR3 protein: CASSVRGRDEQYF

clone size: many
D gene: TRBD2
V gene: TRBV5-1
J gene: TRBJ2-5
CDR3 DNA: TGCGCCAGCAGCTCTGGGACTAGCGGAACTTTGGAGACCCAGTACTTC
CDR3 protein: CASSSGTSGTLETQYF

clone size: many
D gene: -
V gene: TRBV12-3/TRBV12-4
J gene: TRBJ1-2
CDR3 DNA: TGTGCCAGCAGTTTATTGGGCCCGACATCCTATGGCTACACCTTC
CDR3 protein: CASSLLGPTSYGYTF

clone size: -
D gene: -
V gene: TRBV19
J gene: TRBJ2-1
CDR3 DNA: TGTGCCAGTAGTTTCGCGGGGAGGCTTCAGGATGAGCAGTTCTTC
CDR3 protein: CASSFAGRLQDEQFF

clone size: many
D gene: -
V gene: TRBV10-3
J gene: TRBJ1-1
CDR3 DNA: TGTGCCATCGGAGATTGGGGGGGAGGCACTGAAGCTTTCTTT
CDR3 protein: CAIGDWGGGTEAFF

clone size: few
D gene: -
V gene: TRBV7-2
J gene: TRBJ1-1
CDR3 DNA: TGTGCCAGCAGCACACGACAGGTTTCGAACACTGAAGCTTTCTTT
CDR3 protein: CASSTRQVSNTEAFF

clone size: many
D gene: -
V gene: TRBV9
J gene: TRBJ1-1
CDR3 DNA: TGTGCCAGCAGCGTAAAACTTGACGGTGAAGCTTTCTTT
CDR3 protein: CASSVKLDGEAFF

clone size: many
D gene: TRBD1
V gene: TRBV7-9
J gene: TRBJ2-5
CDR3 DNA: TGTGCCAGCAGCTCGGGCAGACAGGGGTACCAAGAGACCCAGTACTTC
CDR3 protein: CASSSGRQGYQETQYF

clone size: few
D gene: -
V gene: TRBV15
J gene: TRBJ1-1
CDR3 DNA: TGTGCCACCAGCAGAGCGGGGACGGGGAACACTGAAGCTTTCTTT
CDR3 protein: CATSRAGTGNTEAFF

clone size: -
D gene: TRBD1
V gene: TRBV3-1
J gene: TRBJ1-2
CDR3 DNA: TGTGCCAGCAGCCAAGGTGACAGGGCGAATGGCTACACCTTC
CDR3 protein: CASSQGDRANGYTF

clone size: many
D gene: -
V gene: TRBV12-3/TRBV12-4
J gene: TRBJ2-2
CDR3 DNA: TGTGCCAGCAGTTTAATGGGGACCGGGGAGCTGTTTTTT
CDR3 protein: CASSLMGTGELFF

clone size: many
D gene: -
V gene: TRBV18
J gene: TRBJ1-5
CDR3 DNA: TGTGCCAGCTCACCTCCTCATAGCAATCAGCCCCAGCATTTT
CDR3 protein: CASSPPHSNQPQHF

clone size: many
D gene: TRBD1
V gene: TRBV29-1
J gene: TRBJ2-5
CDR3 DNA: TGCAGCGTTTCCGGACAGGGCGGCGAGACCCAGTACTTC
CDR3 protein: CSVSGQGGETQYF

clone size: many
D gene: -
V gene: TRBV11-2
J gene: TRBJ2-2
CDR3 DNA: TGTGCCAGCAGCTTAGTTCCAGGGTTCACCGGGGAGCTGTTTTTT
CDR3 protein: CASSLVPGFTGELFF

clone size: many
D gene: -
V gene: TRBV10-3
J gene: TRBJ2-3
CDR3 DNA: TGTGCCATCAGCAGGACAGAAAGCACAGATACGCAGTATTTT
CDR3 protein: CAISRTESTDTQYF

clone size: many
D gene: -
V gene: TRBV21-1
J gene: TRBJ2-2
CDR3 DNA: TGTGCCAGCAGCAAGGACAGGGGTTCAAGGACCGGGGGAAACACCGGGGAGCTGTTTTTT
CDR3 protein: CASSKDRGSRTGGNTGELFF

clone size: many
D gene: -
V gene: TRBV4-1
J gene: TRBJ1-1
CDR3 DNA: TGCGCCAGCAGCCAGTGGACGGAGGTTTTTACTGAAGCTTTCTTT
CDR3 protein: CASSQWTEVFTEAFF

clone size: few
D gene: TRBD2
V gene: TRBV10-3
J gene: TRBJ2-1
CDR3 DNA: TGTGCCATCAGTGTAAGGCAAGCGGGGGCCGGAGGAGAAGAGCAGTTCTTC
CDR3 protein: CAISVRQAGAGGEEQFF

clone size: -
D gene: -
V gene: TRBV7-2
J gene: TRBJ2-1
CDR3 DNA: TGTGCCAGCAGCTTACAGGGGGGGGCCTACAATGAGCAGTTCTTC
CDR3 protein: CASSLQGGAYNEQFF

clone size: many
D gene: TRBD2
V gene: TRBV7-3
J gene: TRBJ2-1
CDR3 DNA: TGTGCCAGCAGCCCCCTAGGACTAGCGGGGAGCCCAGCTGAGCAGTTCTTC
CDR3 protein: CASSPLGLAGSPAEQFF

clone size: -
D gene: -
V gene: TRBV20-1
J gene: TRBJ2-7
CDR3 DNA: TGCAGTGCTCCTCGTGGTAGCGGCTACGAGCAGTACTTC
CDR3 protein: CSAPRGSGYEQYF

clone size: many
D gene: -
V gene: TRBV11-1
J gene: TRBJ2-1
CDR3 DNA: TGTGCCAGCAGCTTACCCGGGCTGGTTAATGAGCAGTTCTTC
CDR3 protein: CASSLPGLVNEQFF